This T cell receptor beta chain was found in a study of blood T cell repertoires in COVID-19. Background on the study: COVID-19 samples collected from the United States, Italy and Spain covered acute and convalescent phases. T cells, B-cell-depleted T cells, or PBMCs provided the cDNA or gDNA that served as material.

Per the study methods: Estimates of nucleated cell counts were drawn from the amplification of reference gene primers. Data came from immunoSEQ multiplex PCR; TCRdb stores just in-frame clones and leaves some out. That table furnishes V, J and clone size, whereas the DNA furnished D and trimming. This table holds roughly 190,000 clones, more than 80% found once. The CDR3 sequence is 15 residues long. V lost 4 bases and J lost 8; bases outside the gene matches: 8. Germline-derived CDR1 and CDR2 are LGHNA and YSLEER. The chain joins TRBV4-3 to TRBJ1-6; 7 bases match TRBD1. Material: peripheral blood. The receptor comes from a man over 45 with acute or convalescent COVID-19. The CDR3 DNA reads as TGCGCCAGCAGCCGCCAGACAGGGAGCCATTCACCCCTCCACTTT. As protein: CASSRQTGSHSPLHF.